A selection of T cell receptor beta chains follows, all from one sample in a study of metastatic and nonmetastatic thyroid tumors. Using MiXCR, TCRdb reanalyzed the PCR reads. Of 20,000 to 25,000 clones in the sample, 35% to 45% are singletons; the top ten hold 22%. The specimen sequenced was blood. Receptor source: a male donor with papillary thyroid cancer or a benign thyroid nodule (not recorded which). Some clones in this sample may be carry-over from other donors' samples. CDR3s include the opening cysteine and the closing phenylalanine or tryptophan. The order of the fields is V gene, D gene, clone size, J gene, CDR3 protein, CDR3 DNA. The D gene is left open where the match is weak. Only some rows state a clone size, as once, few, many or a class for expanded clones.

TRBV24-1	.	few	TRBJ2-2	CATSDTATGELFF	TGTGCCACCAGTGATACAGCCACCGGGGAGCTGTTTTTT
TRBV12-3/TRBV12-4	TRBD1	.	TRBJ1-1	CASRQSRGGAFF	TGTGCCAGCAGACAGAGCAGGGGGGGAGCTTTCTTT
TRBV6-1	.	.	TRBJ2-5	CASRLSGTPLRETQYF	TGTGCCAGCAGACTCTCCGGGACACCATTGAGGGAGACCCAGTACTTC
TRBV2	TRBD2	many	TRBJ2-7	CASREGLAGHYEQYF	TGTGCCAGCAGAGAAGGACTAGCGGGTCATTACGAGCAGTACTTC
TRBV20-1	.	.	TRBJ1-2	CSAHPGQLNYGYTF	TGCAGTGCCCATCCGGGACAACTTAACTATGGCTACACCTTC
TRBV7-2	.	.	TRBJ1-2	CASSFSPSYPF	TGTGCCAGCAGCTTCAGTCCCAGCTACCCCTTC
TRBV7-9	TRBD1	many	TRBJ2-7	CASSPPSGDRVHEQYF	TGTGCCAGCAGCCCCCCCAGTGGGGACAGGGTCCACGAGCAGTACTTC
TRBV2	.	.	TRBJ2-7	CASSERRHGTAGVGQYF	TGTGCCAGCAGTGAAAGGCGCCACGGGACTGCTGGAGTGGGGCAGTACTTC
TRBV11-2	TRBD1	medium-sized	TRBJ1-1	CASGDRGTEAFF	TGTGCCAGCGGGGACAGGGGTACTGAAGCTTTCTTT
TRBV20-1	.	.	TRBJ2-5	CSATLGIEETQYF	TGCAGTGCTACTCTAGGGATCGAAGAGACCCAGTACTTC
TRBV10-3	.	medium-sized	TRBJ1-6	CAISGTENSPLHF	TGTGCCATCAGTGGGACGGAGAATTCACCCCTCCACTTT